This T cell receptor (beta chain) emerged from a study of regulatory T cells in long-lasting Graves disease. Overall study results and limits: Persistent disease exhibited a predilection for TRBV28, TRBJ1-2 and TRBJ2-5. Lower TCR diversity characterized persistent Graves' patients relative to newly diagnosed patients.

CDR1 and CDR2 (germline): MNHNS, SASEGT. The CDR3 loop spans 14 amino acids. V was shortened by 3 bases and J by 6 bases, with 12 bases between the two germline ends. Time point indicated: newly diagnosed GD, antithyroid drugs for less than 3 months. From PBMCs, RNA was extracted and then used to make the TCR library. Collection of peripheral blood (approximately 9 milliliters) was done using EDTA tubes. In regard to this clonotype: Its antigen is not known.

The TCR beta library used iRepertoire HTBI primers with Arm-PCR amplification of CDR3. TCRdb reanalysed the multiplex PCR reads using MiXCR and keeps one entry per CDR3 protein. Of 450,000 to 650,000 distinct CDR3 sequences listed, about 16% are singletons. Separately, the same data were catalogued under a study of T cells in Graves' hyperthyroidism and ophthalmopathy.

The sequence came from a woman aged 40-65 years with Graves disease. Sequencing was performed on peripheral blood mononuclear cells (PBMCs), taken at new diagnosis, from a patient treated with antithyroid drugs. J is TRBJ2-1 and V is TRBV6-1; D is perhaps TRBD1 (6 bases). In nucleotides, the CDR3 is TGTGCCAGCAGTGACAGGGGACGGGGCAATGAGCAGTTCTTC. Translation: CASSDRGRGNEQFF.